This entry describes one TCR beta chain. TCRdb re-analysed the PCR reads in MiXCR, keeping a single row per CDR3 protein. Seen here are about 11,000 distinct CDR3 sequences, 40% to 60% observed once, and the top ten hold about 20%. The source of the sample is a study of tumor-infiltrating lymphocytes in oesophageal squamous cell carcinoma. V was shortened by 5 bases and J by 8 bases, with 15 bases between the two germline ends. The CDR3 is 13 residues long. The germline CDR1 and CDR2 sequences are MNHNS and SASEGT. The chain combines TRBV6-1 with TRBJ1-2; possible D gene TRBD1, 5 bases. The TCR was taken from a female donor with esophageal squamous cell carcinoma. Sequenced material: esophageal tumor tissue. CDR3 coding DNA: TGTGCCAGCAGTTACGACAGCGTGGGCGGCTACACCTTC. It specifies CASSYDSVGGYTF.